This T cell receptor (beta chain) derives from a study of T cells expressing NK-cell markers. As for the study in general: Eight donors were sequenced, of whom seven were HCMV-seropositive, while the remaining one was HCMV-seronegative.

CDR1 is SGHAT and CDR2 is FQNNGV in the germline V gene. The CDR3 spans 14 residues. Overall study results and limits: One observes that, in a few donors, these clonotypes were also the leading ones within the CD3+CD56-NKG2C+ fraction. The dominant NKG2C+ clonotypes represented 1.0-7.0% of CD8+ T cells in six donors.

It was by 5'RACE template switching with UMIs that TCR beta cDNA was made. TCRdb reprocessed the 5' RACE reads, keeping one entry per CDR3 protein, no DNA. The record lists hundreds of thousands of distinct CDR3 sequences, of which the ten most abundant hold 3% to 4.5%. On this clonotype: The antigen remains unidentified.

The chain couples TRBV11-2 to TRBJ2-5; TCRdb calls TRBD1, which cannot be checked without DNA. The clonotype was recovered from a man between 18 and 35 years old in good health. Sequencing was performed on blood T cells: a sorted CD56 or NKG2C T cell subset, CD4+ or CD8+ T cells, or bulk PBMC T cells (not recorded which). Here the CDR3 reads CASSRDRSAETQYF.